Listed below are T cell receptor beta chains from one sample, sequenced in a study of T cells in localized non-small cell lung cancer. The method was immunoSEQ multiplex PCR; TCRdb's version includes in-frame clones alone and lacks a portion of them. Seen here are some 2,500 clones, around two fifths observed once, and the top ten hold about 12%. The specimen was lung tumor tissue, collected before any cancer treatment. These receptor sequences come from a male donor older than 55 with stage I squamous cell lung carcinoma. The CDR3 runs from the conserved cysteine through the conserved F or W. A D gene is named only where the DNA matches it firmly. For some rows the clone size is stated as once, few or many, or as a class when expanded; others skip it.

>-|TRBV6-8|-|TRBJ2-3
TGTGCCAGCAGTGATCAAGTGTTTACTAGCACAGATACGCAGTATTTT
CASSDQVFTSTDTQYF
>-|TRBV11-3|-|TRBJ1-1
TGTGCCAGCAGCAGAACGGGGGCGGTCGGCACTGAAGCTTTCTTT
CASSRTGAVGTEAFF
>-|TRBV12-1|-|TRBJ1-5
TGTGCCAGCAGCACGCAACAGGGTTTACAATCTCTACCTAATCAGCCCCAGCATTTT
CASSTQQGLQSLPNQPQHF
>-|TRBV23-1|medium-sized|TRBJ2-3
TGCGCCAGCAGCCCCACGGGTATCACAGATACGCAGTATTTT
CASSPTGITDTQYF
>-|TRBV12-5|-|TRBJ2-1
TGTGCTAGTGGTTTGCCACTCCGGCATGAGCAGTTCTTC
CASGLPLRHEQFF
>TRBD1|TRBV11-3|few|TRBJ1-1
TGTGCCAGCAGTAAGGGGGCCTCGAGCACTGAAGCTTTCTTT
CASSKGASSTEAFF
>TRBD1|TRBV6-8|-|TRBJ1-2
TGTGCCATCCCTAGGACAGGGGGCGGAAGTGGCTACACCTTC
CAIPRTGGGSGYTF
>-|TRBV29-1|-|TRBJ1-2
TGCAGCGTTGGGACGGAATACTATGGCTACACCTTC
CSVGTEYYGYTF
>TRBD2|TRBV11-3|large|TRBJ2-1
TGTGCCAGCAGCTTAGTCGGGGGGGCCTACAATGAGCAGTTCTTC
CASSLVGGAYNEQFF
>TRBD1|TRBV28|once|TRBJ1-2
TGTGCCAGCAGCCTCGGGACAGGGCGGCACTATGGCTACACCTTC
CASSLGTGRHYGYTF